The present entry profiles one T cell receptor (beta chain) with its context. Its antigen is undetermined. V dropped 2 bases and J dropped 4 bases, with 14 bases sitting between them. The CDR3 consists of 15 residues. Germline CDR1 reads SGHTA; CDR2 reads FQGTGA. These data belong to a study of cytomegalovirus exposure and HLA in healthy donors. The study, taken as a whole, reports: The dataset shows that most TCR sequences were rare, while some public TCRs occurred in many donors.

The study ran its PCR with 60 Vbeta and 13 Jbeta primers. Some clones are missing from TCRdb's copy, which holds only in-frame ones; the method was immunoSEQ multiplex PCR. In the table there are 90,000 to 150,000 clones, 70% to 75% of which are singletons. The sample was PBMCs. This chain connects TRBV7-3 to TRBJ2-5; D possibly corresponds to TRBD1 (5 bases). This receptor was taken from a middle-aged woman in good health and CMV-seronegative. CDR3 in amino acids: CASSLQPRVGETQYF. The CDR3 bases are TGTGCCAGCAGCTTACAACCCAGGGTCGGAGAGACCCAGTACTTC.